This T cell receptor beta chain was sequenced in a study of cytomegalovirus exposure and HLA in healthy donors. V was pared by 4 bases and J by 4 bases, with 9 bases of the junction left unmatched. This CDR3 region has 17 residues. Germline V gene lookup returns CDR1 MDHEN and CDR2 SYDVKM. 13 Jbeta primers and 60 Vbeta primers were used for the PCR. Libraries were prepared by immunoSEQ multiplex PCR; TCRdb keeps only in-frame clonotypes and omits some of them. Altogether around 170,000 clones are present, about 80% being singletons, with the ten largest covering 1%. The chain uses TRBV28 and TRBJ2-7; 14 nucleotides match TRBD2. The sample comprised PBMCs. This receptor was identified in a woman aged 50 to 60 in good health and CMV-seropositive. This chain's CDR3 is CASSSPGTSGRSYEQYF. Here the CDR3 DNA reads TGTGCCAGCAGTTCCCCGGGGACTAGCGGGAGATCTTACGAGCAGTACTTC.